The source of this T cell receptor (beta chain) is a study of CD8 T cells in ankylosing spondylitis. Study-wide points: Blood of patients with ankylosing spondylitis appeared to be characterized by a TCR beta motif of several highly homologous variants.

For this clonotype: Antigen specificity is unknown.

V lost 1 base to trimming and J lost 0 bases, with 7 bases between them. The CDR3 has 15 amino acids. TCRdb fed the 5' RACE reads into MiXCR, producing one record per CDR3 protein. This sample has 390,000 or so distinct CDR3 sequences, with approximately 20% found just once. The chain links TRBV12-3 or TRBV12-4 to TRBJ1-5; D call uncertain. This sequence was found in a male donor with ankylosing spondylitis. The sample comprised blood, either unsorted or a sorted T cell fraction (not recorded which). The CDR3 DNA reads as TGTGCCAGCAGTTTAGAGGATTATAGCAATCAGCCCCAGCATTTT. It specifies CASSLEDYSNQPQHF.